The 28 T cell receptor beta chains in this list originate from one sample, sequenced in a study of blood T cell repertoires in COVID-19. Data came from immunoSEQ multiplex PCR; TCRdb stores just in-frame clones and leaves some out. The table lists approximately 190,000 clones, roughly 80% of them singletons. The specimen was peripheral blood. Receptor source: a man in his thirties or forties with active or convalescent COVID-19.

V is TRBV6-1 and J is TRBJ2-4; 13 bases fit TRBD2. Germline V gives CDR1 MNHNS, CDR2 SASEGT. This CDR3 region has 17 residues. V gave up 2 bases and J gave up 8 bases; unmatched junction bases: 9. CDR3 DNA: TGTGCCAGCAGTGAACGACTAGCGGGGGGCCCCCGGGACATTCAGTACTTC. Translated: CASSERLAGGPRDIQYF.

The chain joins TRBV5-1 to TRBJ2-1; 8 nucleotides agree with TRBD1. After removal of 4 bases from V and 5 bases from J, the junction contained 5 bases not matched to a gene. Germline loops: CDR1 SGHRS, CDR2 YFSETQ. This CDR3 has 14 residues. The CDR3 nucleotides read TGCGCCAGCAGCGGGACAGGTCGGAACAATGAGCAGTTCTTC. Translated: CASSGTGRNNEQFF.

The J gene is TRBJ1-1, the V gene TRBV10-3; D unresolved. The germline V and J ends were trimmed by 0 bases and 4 bases, with 9 bases remaining between them. CDR1 is ENHRY and CDR2 is SYGVKD in the germline V gene. There are 14 residues in the CDR3. DNA of the CDR3: TGTGCCATCAGTGAGTCCCCCCCGGTCACTGAAGCTTTCTTT. Translating gives CAISESPPVTEAFF.

This clone was counted once. The genes are TRBV29-1 and TRBJ1-3; D is undetermined. Germline V gene data show CDR1 as SQVTM and CDR2 as ANQGSEA. The CDR3 consists of 15 residues. V was cut by 2 bases and J by 0 bases, with 11 bases left in between. CDR3 loop: CSVEIRRNSGNTIYF. CDR3 nucleotide sequence: TGCAGCGTTGAAATTCGGCGGAACTCTGGAAACACCATATATTTT.

The V call is TRBV7-8, the J call TRBJ2-3; TRBD2 agrees at 9 bases. Germline V gene sequence: CDR1 SGHVS, CDR2 FQNEAQ. This CDR3 has 16 residues. The ends lost 6 bases at V and 4 bases at J; junction bases unmatched: 11. The DNA of the CDR3 is TGTGCCAGCAGTCCAGAACCGGGACTAGCCCCAGATACGCAGTATTTT. It specifies CASSPEPGLAPDTQYF.

J is TRBJ2-7 and V is TRBV29-1, with D perhaps TRBD2 (6 bases). V shed 1 base and J shed 4 bases, with 14 bases lying between them. Looked up from germline, CDR1 is SQVTM and CDR2 is ANQGSEA. The CDR3 is made up of 14 amino acids. The chain's CDR3 is CSVEGRAGTYEQYF. As DNA, the CDR3 is TGCAGCGTTGAAGGCAGGGCGGGGACTTACGAGCAGTACTTC.

V usage is TRBV5-5 and J usage is TRBJ2-3; 7 bases are shared with TRBD2. V shed 4 bases and J 0 bases; nucleotides not matched to a gene: 11. Germline CDR1 reads SGHKS; CDR2 reads YYEKEE (reference sequence). There are 17 residues in the CDR3. The CDR3 bases are TGTGCCAGCAGCGGGGGGGACTTTCCCGGGAGCACAGATACGCAGTATTTT. Amino acid sequence: CASSGGDFPGSTDTQYF.

The chain uses TRBV9 and TRBJ1-2; 7 nucleotides agree with TRBD1. With 3 bases clipped from V and 8 bases from J, the junction kept 13 bases outside the gene matches. The CDR3 consists of 15 residues. Germline V gene lookup returns CDR1 SGDLS and CDR2 YYNGEE. The CDR3 here is CASSARERGLRGYTF. The CDR3 bases are TGTGCCAGCAGCGCCCGGGAGAGGGGGCTCAGAGGCTACACCTTC. Full variable domain (missing parts from reference TRBV9 and TRBJ1-2): DSGVTQTPKHLITATGQRVTLRCSPRSGDLSVYWYQQSLDQGLQFLIQYYNGEERAKGNILERFSAQQFPDLHSELNLSSLELGDSALYFCASSARERGLRGYTFGSGTRLTVV.

V is TRBV19 and J is TRBJ2-1, with 12 positions matching TRBD2. The CDR3 extends over 16 amino acids. The junction had 4 bases not matched to a gene; V was cut back by 7 bases and J by 0 bases. Germline values: CDR1 LNHDA, CDR2 SQIVND (reference sequence). The CDR3 here is CASTLTSGSSYNEQFF. CDR3 bases: TGTGCCAGTACCCTGACTAGCGGGAGCTCCTACAATGAGCAGTTCTTC. The entire variable domain, with the rest obtained from reference TRBV19 and TRBJ2-1, is as follows: DGGITQSPKYLFRKEGQNVTLSCEQNLNHDAMYWYRQDPGQGLRLIYYSQIVNDFQKGDIAEGYSVSREKKESFPLTVTSAQKNPTAFYLCASTLTSGSSYNEQFFGPGTRLTVL.

This sequence joins TRBV7-3 and TRBJ2-1, with a possible D match to TRBD2 (5 bases). The V end lost 4 bases, the J end lost 10 bases, and 8 bases lay between the germline ends. Germline V lookup: CDR1 SGHTA, CDR2 FQGTGA. CDR3 size: 11 residues. CDR3 loop: CASSSGVEQFF. For the CDR3, the DNA is TGTGCCAGCAGCTCCGGGGTAGAGCAGTTCTTC.

This clone appeared a single time. In DNA form, the CDR3 reads TGTGCCAGCAGCTTGAGGCGGACAGGGGTTCTGGACTATGGCTACACCTTC. It specifies CASSLRRTGVLDYGYTF. This sequence joins TRBV5-6 and TRBJ1-2; 9 nucleotides line up with TRBD1. This CDR3 comprises 17 residues. CDR1 and CDR2 (germline): SGHDT, YYEEEE. The junction had 10 bases not matched to a gene; V was cut back by 1 base and J by 3 bases.

The rearrangement uses TRBV24-1 and TRBJ1-2; 8 nucleotides align to TRBD1. Germline V lookup: CDR1 KGHDR, CDR2 SFDVKD. The V and J ends lost 4 bases and 6 bases, in that order; junction bases with no gene match: 9. This CDR3 is built from 15 residues. For the CDR3, the DNA is TGTGCCACCAGTGACCCGGGACAGGCATTCCATGGCTACACCTTC. The encoded protein is CATSDPGQAFHGYTF.

The J gene is TRBJ2-1, the V gene TRBV18; 10 nucleotides agree with TRBD1. Germline values: CDR1 KGHSH, CDR2 LQKENI. This CDR3 is built from 16 residues. The junction had 8 bases not matched to a gene; V was cut back by 5 bases and J by 4 bases. Here the CDR3 reads CASSGTPGQGYNEQFF. DNA of the CDR3: TGTGCCAGCTCAGGGACACCGGGACAGGGGTACAATGAGCAGTTCTTC. The full variable domain, in which reference TRBV18 and TRBJ2-1 provide the parts outside the CDR3, is NAGVMQNPRHLVRRRGQEARLRCSPMKGHSHVYWYRQLPEEGLKFMVYLQKENIIDESGMPKERFSAEFPKEGPSILRIQQVVRGDSAAYFCASSGTPGQGYNEQFFGPGTRLTVL.

The genes are TRBV24-1 and TRBJ2-2; TRBD1 matches 10 bases. Per germline, CDR1 KGHDR and CDR2 SFDVKD. The V segment lost 0 bases and the J segment 8 bases; nucleotides outside the gene matches: 8. The CDR3 totals 17 residues. The CDR3 sequence is CATSDLPGQGRLGELFF. CDR3 DNA sequence: TGTGCCACCAGTGATTTGCCGGGACAGGGGAGGTTGGGGGAGCTGTTTTTT.

There are a few counts of this clone. The V and J genes are TRBV6-5 and TRBJ1-3, with D maybe TRBD1 (5 bases). Germline loops: CDR1 MNHEY, CDR2 SVGAGI. The V end lost 4 bases, the J end lost 4 bases, and 11 bases lay between the germline ends. The CDR3 has 14 residues. The CDR3 here is CASSSGNPGNTIYF. CDR3 DNA sequence: TGTGCCAGCAGTTCAGGGAATCCAGGAAACACCATATATTTT.

A word on this clone: In the same sample, other DNA sequences code for this CDR3. CDR3 nucleotide sequence: TGTGCCATCAGTGAGGGACAGGGGGCTGGCCAGCCCCAGCATTTT. This translates into CAISEGQGAGQPQHF. The J gene is TRBJ1-5, the V gene TRBV10-3; 11 bases match TRBD1. With V trimmed by 2 bases and J by 7 bases, 4 bases remained unmatched. The V gene's germline CDR1 is ENHRY and CDR2 SYGVKD. The CDR3 is made up of 15 amino acids.

The chain couples TRBV19 to TRBJ1-6; no clear D gene. V shed 4 bases and J shed 6 bases, with 7 bases lying between them. The germline V gene has CDR1 LNHDA and CDR2 SQIVND (reference sequence). The CDR3 covers 13 residues. Here the CDR3 reads CASSNGINSPLHF. The CDR3 nucleotides read TGTGCCAGTAGTAACGGTATTAATTCACCCCTCCACTTT.

The chain uses TRBV6-2 or TRBV6-3 and TRBJ1-1, with 7 bases that match TRBD1. After removal of 5 bases from V and 8 bases from J, the junction contained 8 bases not matched to a gene. CDR1 is MNHEY and CDR2 is SVGEGT in the germline V gene. The CDR3 contains 13 residues. CDR3 loop: CASSQGQRPEAFF. The CDR3, as DNA: TGTGCCAGCAGTCAGGGACAGCGTCCGGAAGCTTTCTTT.

The rearrangement joins TRBV2 to TRBJ1-3; 8 positions match TRBD1. Germline trimming cut 3 bases from V and 3 bases from J; bases unmatched to any gene: 7. CDR1 is SNHLY, CDR2 FYNNEI, per germline. The CDR3 has 16 amino acids. The CDR3 region has the DNA TGTGCCAGCAGTGACATGGCAGGGGGCTTTGGAAACACCATATATTTT. It is translated as CASSDMAGGFGNTIYF.

The CDR3 bases are TGCGCCAGCAGTGAATGGGGGGGGACAGATACGCAGTATTTT. Translating it yields CASSEWGGTDTQYF. The chain combines TRBV10-2 with TRBJ2-3, with 7 bases aligning to TRBD2. The ends lost 3 bases at V and 3 bases at J; junction bases unmatched: 3. CDR3 length: 14 amino acids. CDR1 and CDR2 from the germline V gene are WSHSY and SAAADI.

The rearrangement links TRBV6-5 to TRBJ2-3; perhaps TRBD2 as D (5 bases). Trimming removed 8 bases at V and 3 bases at J, with 9 bases between. Germline V lookup: CDR1 MNHEY, CDR2 SVGAGI. This CDR3 comprises 12 residues. CDR3 sequence (DNA): TGTGCCAGCGAAGAGGGAACAGATACGCAGTATTTT. Its protein is CASEEGTDTQYF.

This clone was seen a single time. V and J are TRBV15 and TRBJ2-7, with 7 bases fitting TRBD1. The CDR3 covers 15 residues. J was trimmed by 3 bases and V by 6 bases; bases with no gene match: 11. Germline CDR1 reads LNHNV; CDR2 reads YYDKDF (reference sequence). CDR3 coding DNA: TGTGCCACCAGAAACACAGGGGCGGAGGACTACGAGCAGTACTTC. Protein product: CATRNTGAEDYEQYF. Filled out from reference TRBV15 and TRBJ2-7, the complete variable domain reads DAMVIQNPRYQVTQFGKPVTLSCSQTLNHNVMYWYQQKSSQAPKLLFHYYDKDFNNEADTPDNFQSRRPNTSFCFLDIRSPGLGDTAMYLCATRNTGAEDYEQYFGPGTRLTVT.

This clone was counted between two and nine times. This chain uses TRBV7-8 with TRBJ2-7; TRBD1 agrees at 8 bases. Germline values: CDR1 SGHVS, CDR2 FQNEAQ. After removal of 3 bases from V and 7 bases from J, the junction contained 11 bases not matched to a gene. The CDR3 totals 15 residues. The CDR3 loop reads CASSFQEGQGVEQYV. Written as DNA, the CDR3 is TGTGCCAGCAGCTTTCAGGAAGGACAGGGCGTAGAGCAGTACGTC.

The chain links TRBV5-6 to TRBJ2-5; 9 bases align to TRBD1. This CDR3 has 13 residues. V gave up 4 bases and J gave up 4 bases; unmatched junction bases: 2. Germline loops: CDR1 SGHDT, CDR2 YYEEEE. In DNA, the CDR3 is TGTGCCAGCAGCATGGACAGGGGAGAGACCCAGTACTTC. Translation gives CASSMDRGETQYF.

The gene calls are TRBV24-1 and TRBJ2-7; weak D call: TRBD2 (5 bases). This CDR3 region has 15 residues. Germline loops: CDR1 KGHDR, CDR2 SFDVKD. Between the trimmed V and J ends, which lost 3 bases and 2 bases, there was a span of 13 bases. The CDR3 is CATSDPREVPYEQYF. In DNA, the CDR3 is TGTGCCACCAGTGATCCACGGGAAGTCCCCTACGAGCAGTACTTC.

The rearrangement links TRBV7-2 to TRBJ1-2; 11 nucleotides align to TRBD1. The CDR3 is made up of 14 amino acids. CDR1 SGHTA and CDR2 FQGNSA come from the germline V gene. The V segment lost 4 bases and the J segment 10 bases; nucleotides outside the gene matches: 8. The CDR3 is CASSYPGQGEVYTF. The CDR3 DNA reads as TGTGCCAGCAGCTATCCGGGACAGGGGGAGGTCTACACCTTC.

The rearrangement joins TRBV7-9 to TRBJ1-2; TRBD1 matches 9 bases. Trimming removed 8 bases from V and 4 bases from J; junction bases left unmatched: 8. The CDR3 length is 14 residues. Germline lookup yields CDR1 SEHNR and CDR2 FQNEAQ (reference sequence). The CDR3 is CASRSLTGGYGYTF. The CDR3 nucleotides read TGTGCCAGCCGCTCCTTGACAGGGGGCTATGGCTACACCTTC.

V usage is TRBV27 and J usage is TRBJ2-7, with 9 bases fitting TRBD1. This CDR3 has 18 amino acids. The germline gives CDR1 MNHEY, CDR2 SMNVEV (reference sequence). Trimming cost V 2 bases and J 0 bases; bases outside gene matches: 11. CDR3 sequence reads: CASSLGPGTGFSSYEQYF. The CDR3 DNA reads as TGTGCCAGCAGTTTAGGTCCCGGGACAGGGTTCAGCTCCTACGAGCAGTACTTC.